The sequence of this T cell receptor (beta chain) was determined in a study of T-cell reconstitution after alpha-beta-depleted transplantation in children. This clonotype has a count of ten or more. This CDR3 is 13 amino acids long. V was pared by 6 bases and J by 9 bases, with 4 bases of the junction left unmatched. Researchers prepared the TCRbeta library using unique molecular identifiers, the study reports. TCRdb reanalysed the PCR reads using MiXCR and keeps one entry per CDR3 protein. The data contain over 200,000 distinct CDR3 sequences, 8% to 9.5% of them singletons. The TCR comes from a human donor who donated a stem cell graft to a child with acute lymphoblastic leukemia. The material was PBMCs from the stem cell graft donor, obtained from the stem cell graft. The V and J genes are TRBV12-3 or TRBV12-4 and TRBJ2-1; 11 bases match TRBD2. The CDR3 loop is CASRLGTSGEQFF. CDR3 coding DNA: TGTGCCAGCAGACTCGGGACTAGCGGTGAGCAGTTCTTC.